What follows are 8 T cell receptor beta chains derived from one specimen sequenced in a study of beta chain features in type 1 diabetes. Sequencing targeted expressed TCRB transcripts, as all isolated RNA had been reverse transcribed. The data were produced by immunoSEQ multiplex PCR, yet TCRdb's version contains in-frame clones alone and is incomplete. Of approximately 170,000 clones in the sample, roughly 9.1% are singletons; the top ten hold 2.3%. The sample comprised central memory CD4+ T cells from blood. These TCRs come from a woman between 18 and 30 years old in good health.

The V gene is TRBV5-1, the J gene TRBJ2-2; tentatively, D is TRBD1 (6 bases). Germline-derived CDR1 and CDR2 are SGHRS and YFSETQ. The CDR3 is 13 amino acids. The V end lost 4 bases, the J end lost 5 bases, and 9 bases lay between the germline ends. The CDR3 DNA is TGCGCCAGCAGCAGACAGGTGACCGGGGAGCTGTTTTTT. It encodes CASSRQVTGELFF.

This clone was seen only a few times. The CDR3 loop reads CASSHLPSGSSYNEQFF. The DNA for the CDR3 is TGCGCCAGCAGCCACCTACCTAGCGGGAGCTCCTACAATGAGCAGTTCTTC. V usage is TRBV4-1 and J usage is TRBJ2-1; 10 bases agree with TRBD2. From germline, CDR1 is MGHRA and CDR2 YSYEKL. J gave up 0 bases and V 3 bases, and 5 bases lay outside the gene matches. This CDR3 contains 17 residues.

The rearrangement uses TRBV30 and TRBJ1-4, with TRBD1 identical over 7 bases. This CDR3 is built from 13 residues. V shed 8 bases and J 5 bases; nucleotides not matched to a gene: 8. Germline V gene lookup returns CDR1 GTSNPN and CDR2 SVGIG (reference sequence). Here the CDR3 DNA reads TGTGCCGCCTCCGGGACAGTAAATGAAAAACTGTTTTTT. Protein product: CAASGTVNEKLFF.

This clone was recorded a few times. CDR3 in amino acids: CASRKGTVSGNTIYF. CDR3 nucleotide sequence: TGTGCCAGCAGGAAAGGGACAGTCTCTGGAAACACCATATATTTT. V usage is TRBV6-1 and J usage is TRBJ1-3; 7 bases align to TRBD1. V gave up 6 bases and J gave up 0 bases; unmatched junction bases: 5. Germline CDR1 is MNHNS and CDR2 is SASEGT. The CDR3 consists of 15 residues.

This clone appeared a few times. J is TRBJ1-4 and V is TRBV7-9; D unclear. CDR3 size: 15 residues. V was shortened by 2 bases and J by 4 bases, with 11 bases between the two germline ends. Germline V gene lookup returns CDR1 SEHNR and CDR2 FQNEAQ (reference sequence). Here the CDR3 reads CASSLNPTLNEKLFF. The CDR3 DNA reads TGTGCCAGCAGCTTAAATCCGACTCTTAATGAAAAACTGTTTTTT. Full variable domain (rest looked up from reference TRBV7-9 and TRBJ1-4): DTGVSQNPRHKITKRGQNVTFRCDPISEHNRLYWYRQTLGQGPEFLTYFQNEAQLEKSRLLSDRFSAERPKGSFSTLEIQRTEQGDSAMYLCASSLNPTLNEKLFFGSGTQLSVL.

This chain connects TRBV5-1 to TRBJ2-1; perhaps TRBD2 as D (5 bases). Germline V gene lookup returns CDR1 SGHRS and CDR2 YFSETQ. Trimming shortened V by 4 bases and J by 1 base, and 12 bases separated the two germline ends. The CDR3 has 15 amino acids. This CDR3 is CASSPQRMSYNEQFF. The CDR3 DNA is TGCGCCAGCAGCCCACAGCGGATGTCCTACAATGAGCAGTTCTTC.

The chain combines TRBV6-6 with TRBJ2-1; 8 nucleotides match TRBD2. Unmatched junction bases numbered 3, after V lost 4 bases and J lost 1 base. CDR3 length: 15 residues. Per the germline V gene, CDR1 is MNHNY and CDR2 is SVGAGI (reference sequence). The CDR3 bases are TGTGCCAGCAGTTTGGGACTAGTGTCCTACAATGAGCAGTTCTTC. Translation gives CASSLGLVSYNEQFF.

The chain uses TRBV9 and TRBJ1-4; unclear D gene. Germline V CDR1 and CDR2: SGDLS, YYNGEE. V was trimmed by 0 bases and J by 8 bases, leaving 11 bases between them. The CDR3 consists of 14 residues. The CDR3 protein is CASSVGYGEEKLFF. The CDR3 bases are TGTGCCAGCAGCGTAGGGTACGGGGAGGAAAAACTGTTTTTT.